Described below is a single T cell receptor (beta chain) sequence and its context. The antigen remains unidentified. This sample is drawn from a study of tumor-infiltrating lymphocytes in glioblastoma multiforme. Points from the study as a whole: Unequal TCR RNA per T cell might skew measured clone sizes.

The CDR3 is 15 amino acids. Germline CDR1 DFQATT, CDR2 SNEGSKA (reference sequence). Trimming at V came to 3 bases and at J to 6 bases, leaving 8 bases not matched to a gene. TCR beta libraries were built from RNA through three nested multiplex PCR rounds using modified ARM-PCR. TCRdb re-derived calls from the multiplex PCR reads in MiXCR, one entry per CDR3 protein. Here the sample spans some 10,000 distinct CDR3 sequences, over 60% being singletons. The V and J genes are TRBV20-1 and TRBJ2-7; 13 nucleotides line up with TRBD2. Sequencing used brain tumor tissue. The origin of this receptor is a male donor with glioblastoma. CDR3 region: CSASGPGTSGAEQYF. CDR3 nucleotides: TGCAGTGCTAGCGGGCCCGGGACTAGCGGGGCCGAGCAGTACTTC.